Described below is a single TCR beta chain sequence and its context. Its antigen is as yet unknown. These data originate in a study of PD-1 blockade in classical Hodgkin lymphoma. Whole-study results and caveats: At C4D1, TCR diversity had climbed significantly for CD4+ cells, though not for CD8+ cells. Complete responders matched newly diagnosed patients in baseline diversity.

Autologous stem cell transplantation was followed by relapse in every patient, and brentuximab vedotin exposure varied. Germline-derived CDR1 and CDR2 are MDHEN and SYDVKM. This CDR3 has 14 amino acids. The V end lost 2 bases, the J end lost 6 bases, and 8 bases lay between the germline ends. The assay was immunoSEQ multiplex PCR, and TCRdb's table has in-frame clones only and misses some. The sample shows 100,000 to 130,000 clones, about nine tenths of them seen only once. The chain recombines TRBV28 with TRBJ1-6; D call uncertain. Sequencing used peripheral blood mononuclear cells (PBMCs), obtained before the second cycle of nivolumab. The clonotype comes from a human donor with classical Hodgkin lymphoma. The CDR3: CASSLVFSNSPLHF. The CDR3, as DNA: TGTGCCAGCAGTTTAGTGTTTTCTAATTCACCCCTCCACTTT.